These 7 T cell receptor beta chains share one sample of origin, sequenced in a study of shared clonotypes between healthy human individuals. Libraries were prepared by immunoSEQ multiplex PCR; TCRdb keeps only in-frame clonotypes and omits some of them. The repertoire includes 950,000 to 1,100,000 clones, roughly 75% of them detected once, and about 1.5% sits in the top ten. Input material: memory CD4+ T cells sorted from blood. Subset indicated: CD45RA-negative fraction. The receptors were gathered from a man younger than 30 in good health.

The rearrangement uses TRBV13 and TRBJ2-3; D unclear. V was cut by 5 bases and J by 0 bases, with 3 bases left in between. Germline loops: CDR1 PRHDT, CDR2 FYEKMQ (reference sequence). The CDR3 is 12 amino acids. CDR3 DNA sequence: TGTGCCAGCAGCGCGAGCACAGATACGCAGTATTTT. Protein: CASSASTDTQYF.

This clone has a single count. The V gene is TRBV5-6, the J gene TRBJ1-2; D is unclear. Trimming pared 0 bases from V and 0 bases from J, leaving 6 bases between. Germline-derived CDR1 and CDR2 are SGHDT and YYEEEE. This CDR3 comprises 14 residues. CDR3 residues: CASSLAGANYGYTF. The DNA for the CDR3 is TGTGCCAGCAGCTTGGCCGGAGCTAACTATGGCTACACCTTC.

The genes are TRBV30 and TRBJ2-1; 9 bases fit TRBD1. Germline CDR1 is GTSNPN and CDR2 is SVGIG (reference sequence). V was pared by 3 bases and J by 13 bases, with 16 bases of the junction left unmatched. The CDR3 sequence is 15 residues long. For the CDR3, the DNA is TGTGCCTGGAGGCCCACGGGTACAGGGGGCGCGAGACAGTTCTTC. It encodes CAWRPTGTGGARQFF.

J is TRBJ2-5 and V is TRBV6-4; D might be TRBD1 (5 bases). This CDR3 is 15 amino acids long. V gave up 3 bases and J gave up 2 bases, with 13 bases separating them. Germline CDR1 reads MRHNA; CDR2 reads SNTAGT. The CDR3 is CASSEKGIMQETQYF. Written as DNA, the CDR3 is TGTGCCAGCAGTGAAAAGGGGATAATGCAAGAGACCCAGTACTTC.

This clone was detected only a few times. The CDR3 is CASTGRYGYTF. As DNA, the CDR3 is TGTGCCAGCACGGGCCGCTATGGCTACACCTTC. This chain links TRBV2 with TRBJ1-2; D ambiguous. Trimming cost V 7 bases and J 4 bases, with 7 bases left between them. The germline CDR1 and CDR2 sequences are SNHLY and FYNNEI. The CDR3 covers 11 residues.

This chain uses TRBV4-1 with TRBJ1-5; the D is unclear. V was pared by 4 bases and J by 2 bases, with 12 bases between. The CDR3 is 15 residues long. Germline V gene sequence: CDR1 MGHRA, CDR2 YSYEKL. CDR3 region: CASSRTAVGNQPQHF. The DNA of the CDR3 is TGCGCCAGCAGCCGCACGGCAGTCGGCAATCAGCCCCAGCATTTT.

The chain employs TRBV18 and TRBJ1-6; 9 bases are shared with TRBD1. The ends lost 4 bases at V and 10 bases at J; junction bases unmatched: 5. Germline CDR1 and CDR2: KGHSH and LQKENI. The CDR3 sequence is 14 residues long. The CDR3 loop reads CASSRTGERSPLHF. The CDR3 DNA reads as TGTGCCAGCTCACGGACAGGGGAGCGCTCACCCCTCCACTTT.